Following are 13 T cell receptor beta chains from one sample sequenced in a study of spatial heterogeneity in lung cancer. Study-level results: In tumors, expanded intratumoral alpha and beta TCR counts tracked mutation counts.

The antigens for these receptors are not known. TCRdb reprocessed the 5' RACE reads via MiXCR and lists one record per CDR3 protein. The table has some 6,000 distinct CDR3 sequences, about 15% seen once. The time point: sample taken at primary tumor resection. The starting material was lung tumor tissue, obtained at surgery. Source of these receptors: a male donor with early-stage non-small cell lung cancer.

This clonotype was found many times. This beta chain came through as a stray read in a library set up for alpha chains, and its size says little. This sequence joins TRBV20-1 and TRBJ2-7, with no clear D. V dropped 3 bases and J dropped 6 bases, with 18 bases sitting between them. There are 14 residues in the CDR3. The germline CDR1 and CDR2 sequences are DFQATT and SNEGSKA (reference sequence). CDR3 amino acids: CSASPLMQATEQYF. The CDR3 DNA sequence: TGCAGTGCTAGTCCCCTAATGCAGGCTACCGAGCAGTACTTC.

This clonotype was seen at least ten times. The library was designed around alpha chains, so this beta chain is a stray read whose abundance carries little weight. This rearrangement joins TRBV20-1 to TRBJ2-1; D call uncertain. The V and J ends lost 0 bases and 12 bases respectively, with 6 bases between them. The germline gives CDR1 DFQATT, CDR2 SNEGSKA (reference sequence). The CDR3 covers 10 residues. CDR3 region: CSARDYGQFF. CDR3 nucleotides: TGCAGTGCTAGAGATTACGGGCAGTTCTTC.

This clonotype rates as medium-sized. For a library built for alpha chains, this beta chain is a stray read; little rests on its size. This chain links TRBV7-6 with TRBJ2-5; TRBD2 agrees at 10 bases. This CDR3 has 15 amino acids. V shed 5 bases, J shed 4 bases, and the junction held 7 bases outside the gene matches. Germline V CDR1 and CDR2: SGHVS, FNYEAQ. Here the CDR3 DNA reads TGTGCCAGCAGCCCCCCAGCGGGAGGGCCAGAGACCCAGTACTTC. Protein: CASSPPAGGPETQYF.

At least ten counts were recorded for this clonotype. The library was built for alpha chains, so this beta chain is an off-target read and its size means little. This rearrangement joins TRBV28 to TRBJ2-7, with 8 nucleotides matching TRBD1. From germline, CDR1 is MDHEN and CDR2 SYDVKM. V was clipped by 8 bases and J by 2 bases; unmatched bases: 5. The CDR3 contains 13 residues. The CDR3 is CASSAGGPYEQYF. CDR3 coding DNA: TGTGCCAGCTCTGCAGGGGGCCCCTACGAGCAGTACTTC.

This clonotype is deemed medium-sized. A library made for alpha chains picked up this beta chain off target, so its size means little. The rearrangement links TRBV2 to TRBJ2-2; 7 positions agree with TRBD2. Germline V gives CDR1 SNHLY, CDR2 FYNNEI. After removal of 5 bases from V and 5 bases from J, the junction contained 11 bases not matched to a gene. This CDR3 is built from 16 residues. The CDR3 reads CASSLLSLGGTGELFF. CDR3 DNA: TGTGCCAGCAGTCTCCTTAGCCTGGGGGGGACCGGGGAGCTGTTTTTT.

Sample share makes this clonotype medium-sized. This beta chain was picked up by a library intended for alpha chains and is off target, so its count carries little meaning. J is TRBJ2-1 and V is TRBV5-4; 9 nucleotides agree with TRBD2. Germline CDR1 SGHNT, CDR2 YYREEE (reference sequence). With V trimmed by 4 bases and J by 9 bases, 11 bases remained unmatched. The CDR3 loop spans 15 amino acids. The CDR3 here is CASSPVAGVRGEQFF. The CDR3 region has the DNA TGTGCCAGCAGCCCCGTAGCGGGAGTACGGGGTGAGCAGTTCTTC.

The table lists this clonotype with many counts. With the library built for alpha chains, this beta chain is off target and its frequency is not meaningful. The rearrangement uses TRBV10-1 and TRBJ2-3; D gene unclear. Germline V lookup: CDR1 WNHNN, CDR2 SYGVQD (reference sequence). This CDR3 comprises 15 residues. V shed 4 bases and J shed 4 bases, with 15 bases lying between them. In DNA, the CDR3 is TGCGCCAGCAGTGTGTGGGGTAAAAGCCCAGATACGCAGTATTTT. Translating gives CASSVWGKSPDTQYF.

This clonotype was counted many times. Within a library made for alpha chains, this beta chain is off target, and its count is uninformative. V usage is TRBV7-8 and J usage is TRBJ1-1; D is unclear. The CDR3 loop spans 14 amino acids. V lost 4 bases, J lost 0 bases, and 9 bases lay in between. Germline CDR1 SGHVS, CDR2 FQNEAQ. CDR3 residues: CASSSQRMNTEAFF. As DNA, the CDR3 is TGTGCCAGCAGCTCACAGCGTATGAACACTGAAGCTTTCTTT.

For this clonotype: This beta chain is a stray read from a library made for alpha chains; its abundance is not meaningful. The gene calls are TRBV28 and TRBJ2-1; a weak D match, TRBD1 (6 bases). V was trimmed by 7 bases and J by 5 bases, leaving 12 bases between them. The germline V gene encodes CDR1 MDHEN and CDR2 SYDVKM. The CDR3 loop spans 13 amino acids. CDR3 sequence reads: CASILRGNNEQFF. Written as DNA, the CDR3 is TGTGCCAGCATACTCAGGGGAAACAATGAGCAGTTCTTC.

This clonotype was seen at least ten times. This beta chain is an unintended read in a library built for alpha chains; its size means little. V is TRBV28 and J is TRBJ2-6, with TRBD1 identical over 7 bases. The germline CDR1 and CDR2 sequences are MDHEN and SYDVKM. J lost 4 bases, V lost 6 bases, and 12 bases had no gene match. This CDR3 is 17 amino acids long. CDR3 nucleotide sequence: TGTGCCAGCAGACGACAGGGTCCCCCTGGGGGGGCCAACGTCCTGACTTTC. Its protein product is CASRRQGPPGGANVLTF.

This clonotype was recorded a few times. This beta chain came through as a stray read in a library set up for alpha chains, and its size says little. The chain links TRBV6-1 to TRBJ1-4; D possibly corresponds to TRBD1 (6 bases). Germline CDR1 MNHNS, CDR2 SASEGT. The V and J ends lost 3 bases and 0 bases respectively, with 11 bases between them. The CDR3 loop spans 16 amino acids. DNA of the CDR3: TGTGCCAGCAGTGATTTCGGGGGCACAACTAATGAAAAACTGTTTTTT. Residues: CASSDFGGTTNEKLFF.

This clonotype is medium-sized in the sample. Because the library targeted alpha chains, this beta chain is an off-target read whose size means little. The chain is built from TRBV28 and TRBJ2-2; possible D gene TRBD2, 6 bases. The V and J ends lost 8 bases and 6 bases respectively, with 16 bases between them. The CDR3 totals 14 residues. Germline assignment: CDR1 MDHEN and CDR2 SYDVKM. The CDR3 bases are TGTGCCAGCGTAACGGGAGCTTCTGCCGGGGAGCTGTTTTTT. This translates into CASVTGASAGELFF.

By share of the sample, this clonotype is medium-sized (0.01 to 0.1%). Because this beta chain is a stray read in a library intended to capture alpha chains, its abundance should not be given much weight. This chain connects TRBV6-5 to TRBJ2-5; 14 bases align to TRBD2. After removal of 7 bases from V and 7 bases from J, the junction contained 8 bases not matched to a gene. Germline V gene sequence: CDR1 MNHEY, CDR2 SVGAGI. The CDR3 contains 15 residues. CDR3 sequence: CASNIGLAGGGTQYF. CDR3 coding DNA: TGTGCCAGCAACATAGGACTAGCGGGAGGAGGGACCCAGTACTTC.